The 22 T cell receptor beta chains presented below share a single source sample, sequenced in a study of Ad26.COV2.S vaccination and SARS-CoV-2 variants. Treatment given: some 20 received Ad26.COV2.S at low or high dose, single or two shots; 5 received placebo; per-sample allocation not given. The investigators took samples on day 63 after the first vaccine or placebo injection. Repertoires were generated with immunoSEQ multiplex PCR, while TCRdb's copy carries only in-frame clones and drops some. The table includes approximately 300,000 clones, about 82% detected once. Sequencing was performed on peripheral blood, taken in a trial of Ad26.COV2.S vaccine versus placebo. The receptors here all came from a person aged 18 to 65 who received the Ad26.COV2.S COVID-19 vaccine or a placebo.

The rearrangement joins TRBV6-5 to TRBJ1-1, with unresolved D. The V end lost 0 bases, the J end lost 4 bases, and 15 bases lay between the germline ends. Per germline, CDR1 MNHEY and CDR2 SVGAGI. The CDR3 is 16 amino acids. The CDR3 reads CASSYSSRVGGTEAFF. The CDR3 region has the DNA TGTGCCAGCAGTTACTCGAGTAGGGTGGGTGGCACTGAAGCTTTCTTT.

The genes are TRBV11-2 and TRBJ2-3; 8 nucleotides line up with TRBD2. The V and J ends lost 0 bases and 3 bases, in that order; junction bases with no gene match: 8. Germline assignment: CDR1 SGHAT and CDR2 FQNNGV. The CDR3 has 17 residues. The CDR3 protein is CASSLEGGRGVTDTQYF. The DNA for the CDR3 is TGTGCCAGCAGCTTAGAGGGAGGGCGGGGGGTAACAGATACGCAGTATTTT.

The rearrangement links TRBV15 to TRBJ2-7; possible D gene TRBD1, 6 bases. Germline V gene sequence: CDR1 LNHNV, CDR2 YYDKDF (reference sequence). With 2 bases removed from V and 7 bases from J, the gap between germline ends came to 21 bases. The CDR3 extends over 16 amino acids. DNA for the CDR3: TGTGCCACCAGCAGATTGAAGACAGGCTCCTCGGAAGAGCAGTACTTC. Protein: CATSRLKTGSSEEQYF.

In this sample, this clone turned up once. This rearrangement joins TRBV25-1 to TRBJ2-2, with TRBD2 identical over 7 bases. V was clipped by 4 bases and J by 5 bases; unmatched bases: 7. The length of the CDR3 is 15 residues. Looked up from germline, CDR1 is MGHDK and CDR2 is SYGVNS. The CDR3 region is CASSVLGGFTGELFF. The DNA of the CDR3 is TGTGCCAGCAGTGTGCTGGGGGGGTTTACCGGGGAGCTGTTTTTT.

CDR3 nucleotides: TGTGCCAGCAGCCAAGATAAATGGACAGATACGCAGTATTTT. This codes for CASSQDKWTDTQYF. V usage is TRBV3-1 (or the pseudogene TRBV3-2) and J usage is TRBJ2-3; D unresolved. The CDR3 contains 14 residues. The germline V gene has CDR1 LGHDT and CDR2 YNNKEL (reference sequence). Trimming cost V 0 bases and J 3 bases, with 7 bases left between them.

The chain carries TRBV7-2 and TRBJ1-4; 9 positions match TRBD1. This CDR3 has 14 residues. Germline V CDR1 and CDR2: SGHTA, FQGNSA. Unmatched junction bases numbered 8, after V lost 7 bases and J lost 8 bases. This CDR3 reads CASKPDRGREKLFF. CDR3 nucleotide sequence: TGTGCCAGCAAGCCGGACAGGGGTCGCGAAAAACTGTTTTTT.

The V and J genes are TRBV6-5 and TRBJ2-7, with TRBD1 as a possible D gene (6 bases). CDR1 and CDR2 from the germline V gene are MNHEY and SVGAGI. The ends were cut back, 2 bases at V and 11 bases at J, with 13 bases in the middle. The length of the CDR3 is 12 residues. Here the CDR3 reads CASSYGQGREYF. The CDR3 bases are TGTGCCAGCAGTTACGGGCAGGGGCGCGAGTACTTC.

This clone was recorded only once. The rearrangement uses TRBV7-9 and TRBJ2-7; the D gene could be TRBD1 or TRBD2 (7 bases each). Trimming removed 4 bases from V and 2 bases from J, with 12 bases in between. The CDR3 totals 14 residues. Germline-derived CDR1 and CDR2 are SEHNR and FQNEAQ (reference sequence). The DNA of the CDR3 is TGTGCCAGCAGCTGGGGAGGGACAGCCTACGAGCAGTACTTC. This encodes CASSWGGTAYEQYF.

This clone was observed a single time. This chain joins TRBV14 and TRBJ1-2, with 7 bases aligning to TRBD1. With V trimmed by 4 bases and J by 5 bases, 4 bases remained unmatched. Germline V gene data show CDR1 as SGHDN and CDR2 as FVKESK. The CDR3 runs 13 residues. The CDR3 protein is CASSPTGVYGYTF. The CDR3 nucleotides read TGTGCCAGCAGCCCCACAGGGGTTTATGGCTACACCTTC.

This clone turned up a few times. The chain carries TRBV24-1 and TRBJ1-2; 7 bases line up with TRBD1. J gave up 4 bases and V 9 bases, and 1 base lay outside the gene matches. The CDR3 length is 11 residues. The germline gives CDR1 KGHDR, CDR2 SFDVKD. The CDR3 is CATGTVYGYTF. DNA of the CDR3: TGTGCCACCGGGACAGTCTATGGCTACACCTTC.

As DNA, the CDR3 is TGTGCCAGCAGCGTGTTGGGGACAGGGGAGGAAAAACTGTTTTTT. Translation: CASSVLGTGEEKLFF. The V gene is TRBV9, the J gene TRBJ1-4; TRBD1 matches at 10 bases. Germline values: CDR1 SGDLS, CDR2 YYNGEE. Germline trimming cut 2 bases from V and 8 bases from J; bases unmatched to any gene: 6. The CDR3 totals 15 residues.

This chain connects TRBV6-4 to TRBJ2-5; 12 nucleotides align to TRBD1. In germline, CDR1 is MRHNA, CDR2 SNTAGT. CDR3 length: 17 amino acids. With 7 bases clipped from V and 7 bases from J, the junction kept 16 bases outside the gene matches. In DNA, the CDR3 is TGTGCCAGCAATAGTGGGAGGGACAGGGGGCAGGAGGGGACCCAGTACTTC. Translated: CASNSGRDRGQEGTQYF.

This chain connects TRBV7-3 to TRBJ2-7; D is possibly TRBD1 (6 bases). Germline V CDR1 and CDR2: SGHTA, FQGTGA. This CDR3 contains 13 residues. Trimming pared 2 bases from V and 6 bases from J, leaving 11 bases between. The CDR3 reads CASSLYGGPEQYF. The CDR3 DNA is TGTGCCAGCAGCTTATATGGGGGCCCCGAGCAGTACTTC.

The chain recombines TRBV6-5 with TRBJ2-3, with D unclear. The CDR3 has 14 residues. V dropped 3 bases and J dropped 8 bases, with 15 bases sitting between them. Germline V CDR1 and CDR2: MNHEY, SVGAGI. In DNA form, the CDR3 reads TGTGCCAGCAGTTATACCGCGGTGCCCGGTACGCAGTATTTT. Protein: CASSYTAVPGTQYF.

The V gene is TRBV5-1, the J gene TRBJ1-6; the D gene is possibly TRBD1 (6 bases). Trimming took off 2 bases at V and 5 bases at J, with 8 bases between the two ends. This CDR3 is built from 14 residues. The germline V gene has CDR1 SGHRS and CDR2 YFSETQ. The CDR3 coding sequence is TGCGCCAGCAGCTTAGGGACACATAATTCACCCCTCCACTTT. Amino acids: CASSLGTHNSPLHF.

The CDR3 sequence: CATSRRQGVGNQPQHF. As DNA, the CDR3 is TGTGCCACCAGCAGACGTCAGGGGGTTGGCAATCAGCCCCAGCATTTT. This chain joins TRBV15 and TRBJ1-5, with 7 bases fitting TRBD1. Per the germline V gene, CDR1 is LNHNV and CDR2 is YYDKDF (reference sequence). The ends lost 2 bases at V and 2 bases at J; junction bases unmatched: 6. The CDR3 is 16 amino acids.

The CDR3 bases are TGCAGCGTTGTCACCAGTACAACCTACAATGAGCAGTTCTTC. It yields the protein CSVVTSTTYNEQFF. The chain links TRBV29-1 to TRBJ2-1; D gene uncertain. Per the germline V gene, CDR1 is SQVTM and CDR2 is ANQGSEA. V was pared by 4 bases and J by 2 bases, with 12 bases between. This CDR3 is 14 amino acids long.

The V call is TRBV3-1 (or the pseudogene TRBV3-2), the J call TRBJ2-3; 9 positions match TRBD2. Unmatched junction bases numbered 14, after V lost 4 bases and J lost 9 bases. CDR3 length equals 16 residues. Germline V gene data show CDR1 as LGHDT and CDR2 as YNNKEL (reference sequence). CDR3 amino acids: CASSPSGRGGLSTQYF. The CDR3 bases are TGTGCCAGCAGCCCCAGCGGGCGGGGGGGCTTGAGCACGCAGTATTTT.

The chain joins TRBV3-1 (or the pseudogene TRBV3-2) to TRBJ2-5, with 9 nucleotides matching TRBD2. Trimming removed 1 base from V and 1 base from J; junction bases left unmatched: 13. Germline lookup yields CDR1 LGHDT and CDR2 YNNKEL (reference sequence). This CDR3 is built from 19 residues. The CDR3: CASSQVRASGVPFQETQYF. For the CDR3, the DNA is TGTGCCAGCAGCCAAGTCAGGGCTAGCGGGGTCCCTTTCCAAGAGACCCAGTACTTC.

This clone appeared many times. The chain is built from TRBV18 and TRBJ2-5, with TRBD2 matching 10 bases. After removal of 4 bases from V and 3 bases from J, the junction contained 2 bases not matched to a gene. This CDR3 is 14 amino acids long. Germline CDR1 is KGHSH and CDR2 is LQKENI. Written as DNA, the CDR3 is TGTGCCAGCTCACATACTAGCGGGGAAGAGACCCAGTACTTC. Protein product: CASSHTSGEETQYF.

The CDR3 coding sequence is TGTGCCAGCAGCGCAGAGGGCTATGGCTACACCTTC. Residues: CASSAEGYGYTF. The V and J genes are TRBV9 and TRBJ1-2; D gene uncertain. V dropped 3 bases and J dropped 4 bases, with 7 bases sitting between them. The CDR3 is 12 residues long. Germline lookup yields CDR1 SGDLS and CDR2 YYNGEE.

CDR3: CASSLRTGNTDTQYF. CDR3 nucleotide sequence: TGTGCCAGCAGCTTGCGGACAGGCAACACAGATACGCAGTATTTT. The V call is TRBV5-6, the J call TRBJ2-3, with TRBD1 matching 7 bases. The CDR3 loop spans 15 amino acids. Per the germline V gene, CDR1 is SGHDT and CDR2 is YYEEEE. V shed 1 base and J 2 bases; nucleotides not matched to a gene: 4.